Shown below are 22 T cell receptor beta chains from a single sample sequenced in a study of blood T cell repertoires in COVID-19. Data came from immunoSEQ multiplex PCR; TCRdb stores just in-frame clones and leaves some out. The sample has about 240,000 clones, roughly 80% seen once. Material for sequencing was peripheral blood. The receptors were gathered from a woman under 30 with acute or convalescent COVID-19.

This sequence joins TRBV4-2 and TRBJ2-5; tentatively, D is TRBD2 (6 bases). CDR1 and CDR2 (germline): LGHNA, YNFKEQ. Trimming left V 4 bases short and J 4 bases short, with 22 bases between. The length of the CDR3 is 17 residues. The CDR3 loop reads CASSRNRGGASTETQYF. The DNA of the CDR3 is TGTGCCAGCAGCCGAAACCGGGGCGGGGCAAGTACAGAGACCCAGTACTTC.

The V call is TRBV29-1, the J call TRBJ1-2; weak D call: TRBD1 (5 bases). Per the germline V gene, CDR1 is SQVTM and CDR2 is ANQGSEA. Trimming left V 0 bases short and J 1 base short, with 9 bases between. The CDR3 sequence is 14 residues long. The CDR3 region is CSVEDRGINYGYTF. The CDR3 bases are TGCAGCGTTGAAGATAGGGGCATTAACTATGGCTACACCTTC. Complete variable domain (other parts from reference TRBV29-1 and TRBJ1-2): SAVISQKPSRDICQRGTSLTIQCQVDSQVTMMFWYRQQPGQSLTLIATANQGSEATYESGFVIDKFPISRPNLTFSTLTVSNMSPEDSSIYLCSVEDRGINYGYTFGSGTRLTVV.

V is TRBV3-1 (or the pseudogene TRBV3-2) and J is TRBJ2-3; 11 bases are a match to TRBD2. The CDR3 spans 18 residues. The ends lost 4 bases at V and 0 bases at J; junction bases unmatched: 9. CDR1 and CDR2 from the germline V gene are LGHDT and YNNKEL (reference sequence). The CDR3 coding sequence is TGTGCCAGCAGCCCTTTCCCCCGGACTAGCGGGAGCACAGATACGCAGTATTTT. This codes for CASSPFPRTSGSTDTQYF.

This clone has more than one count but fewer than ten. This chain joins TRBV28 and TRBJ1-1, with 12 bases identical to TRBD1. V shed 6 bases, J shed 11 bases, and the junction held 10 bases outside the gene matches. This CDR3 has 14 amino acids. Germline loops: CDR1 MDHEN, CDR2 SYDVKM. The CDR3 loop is CASRGPGQGAGAFF. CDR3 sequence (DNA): TGTGCCAGCAGGGGACCGGGACAGGGGGCTGGGGCTTTCTTT.

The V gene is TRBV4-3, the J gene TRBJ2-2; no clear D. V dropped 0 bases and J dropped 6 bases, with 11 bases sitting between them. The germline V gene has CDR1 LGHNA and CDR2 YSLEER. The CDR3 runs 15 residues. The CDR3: CASSQELPLPGELFF. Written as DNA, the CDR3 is TGCGCCAGCAGCCAAGAACTCCCTTTACCCGGGGAGCTGTTTTTT.

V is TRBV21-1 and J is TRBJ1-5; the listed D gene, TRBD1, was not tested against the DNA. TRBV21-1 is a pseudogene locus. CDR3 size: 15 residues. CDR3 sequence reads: CASSKVSRGNQPQHF. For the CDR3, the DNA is TGTGCCAGCAGCAAAGTCAGCAGGGGCAATCAGCCCCAGCATTTT.

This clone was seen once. The CDR3 region is CASSPPGLAANEQFF. The CDR3 DNA is TGTGCCAGCTCACCACCCGGACTAGCCGCCAATGAGCAGTTCTTC. The rearrangement joins TRBV18 to TRBJ2-1; TRBD2 matches 8 bases. Unmatched junction bases numbered 4, after V lost 0 bases and J lost 6 bases. This CDR3 has 15 residues. Germline CDR1 KGHSH, CDR2 LQKENI.

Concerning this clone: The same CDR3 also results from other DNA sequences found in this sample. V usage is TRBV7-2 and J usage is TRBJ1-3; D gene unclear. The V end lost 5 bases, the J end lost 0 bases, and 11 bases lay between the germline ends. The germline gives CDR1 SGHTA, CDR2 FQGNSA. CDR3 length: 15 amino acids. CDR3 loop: CASSRSGDSGNTIYF. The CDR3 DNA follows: TGTGCCAGCAGCCGTAGCGGAGACTCTGGAAACACCATATATTTT.

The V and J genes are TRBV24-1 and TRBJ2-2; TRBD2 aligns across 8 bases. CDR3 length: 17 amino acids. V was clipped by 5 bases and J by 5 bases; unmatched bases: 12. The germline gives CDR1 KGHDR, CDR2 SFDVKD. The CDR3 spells CATSAAPPGLVTGELFF. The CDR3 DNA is TGTGCCACCAGTGCCGCTCCGCCGGGACTAGTAACCGGGGAGCTGTTTTTT.

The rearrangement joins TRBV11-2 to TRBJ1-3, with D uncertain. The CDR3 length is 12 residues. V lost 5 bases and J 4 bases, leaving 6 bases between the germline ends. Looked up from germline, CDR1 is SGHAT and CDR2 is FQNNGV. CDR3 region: CASSEQGNTIYF. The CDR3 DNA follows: TGTGCCAGCAGCGAACAGGGAAACACCATATATTTT.

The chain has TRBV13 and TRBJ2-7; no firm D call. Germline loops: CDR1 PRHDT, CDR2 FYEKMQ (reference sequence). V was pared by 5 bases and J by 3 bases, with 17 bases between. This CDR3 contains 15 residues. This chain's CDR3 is CASSERHRSLYEQYF. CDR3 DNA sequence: TGTGCCAGCAGCGAAAGACATCGATCCCTCTACGAGCAGTACTTC. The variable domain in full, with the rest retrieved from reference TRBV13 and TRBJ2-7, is AAGVIQSPRHLIKEKRETATLKCYPIPRHDTVYWYQQGPGQDPQFLISFYEKMQSDKGSIPDRFSAQQFSDYHSELNMSSLELGDSALYFCASSERHRSLYEQYFGPGTRLTVT.

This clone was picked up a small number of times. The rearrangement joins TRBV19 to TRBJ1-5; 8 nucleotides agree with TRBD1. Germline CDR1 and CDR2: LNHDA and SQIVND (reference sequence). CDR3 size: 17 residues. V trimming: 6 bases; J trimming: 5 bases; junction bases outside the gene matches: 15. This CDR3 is CASREETGVGIDQPQHF. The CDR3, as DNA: TGTGCCAGTAGGGAGGAGACAGGGGTCGGGATAGATCAGCCCCAGCATTTT.

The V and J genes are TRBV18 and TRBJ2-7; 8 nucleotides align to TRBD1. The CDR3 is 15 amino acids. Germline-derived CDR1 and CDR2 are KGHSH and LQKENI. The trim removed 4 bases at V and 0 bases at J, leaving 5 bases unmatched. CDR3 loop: CASSQPGQDSYEQYF. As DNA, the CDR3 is TGTGCCAGCTCACAACCGGGACAGGACTCCTACGAGCAGTACTTC.

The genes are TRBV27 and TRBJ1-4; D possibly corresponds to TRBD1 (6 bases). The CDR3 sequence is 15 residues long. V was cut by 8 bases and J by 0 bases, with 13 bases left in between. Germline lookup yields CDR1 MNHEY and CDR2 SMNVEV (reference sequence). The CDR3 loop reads CASGPKGATNEKLFF. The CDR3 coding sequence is TGTGCCAGCGGGCCTAAGGGGGCAACTAATGAAAAACTGTTTTTT.

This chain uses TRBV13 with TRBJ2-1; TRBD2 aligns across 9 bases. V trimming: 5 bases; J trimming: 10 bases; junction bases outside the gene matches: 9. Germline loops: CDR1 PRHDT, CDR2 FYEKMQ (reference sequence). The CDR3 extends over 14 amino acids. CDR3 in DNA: TGTGCCAGCAGCGGGGGACTAGCCCTTGAGGAGCAGTTCTTC. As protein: CASSGGLALEEQFF.

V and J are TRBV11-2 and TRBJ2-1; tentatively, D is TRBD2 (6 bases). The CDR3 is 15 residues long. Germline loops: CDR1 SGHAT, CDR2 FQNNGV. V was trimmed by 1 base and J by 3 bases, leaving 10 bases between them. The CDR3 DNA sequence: TGTGCCAGCAGCTTAGCGGCGGGAAACTACAATGAGCAGTTCTTC. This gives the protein CASSLAAGNYNEQFF. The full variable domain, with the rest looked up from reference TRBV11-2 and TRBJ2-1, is EAGVAQSPRYKIIEKRQSVAFWCNPISGHATLYWYQQILGQGPKLLIQFQNNGVVDDSQLPKDRFSAERLKGVDSTLKIQPAKLEDSAVYLCASSLAAGNYNEQFFGPGTRLTVL.

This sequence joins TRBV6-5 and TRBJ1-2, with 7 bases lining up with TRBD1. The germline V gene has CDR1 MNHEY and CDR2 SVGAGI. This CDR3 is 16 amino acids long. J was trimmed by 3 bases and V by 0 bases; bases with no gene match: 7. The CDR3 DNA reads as TGTGCCAGCAGTTACTCGAGGCTAGGGGGCTACTATGGCTACACCTTC. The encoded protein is CASSYSRLGGYYGYTF.

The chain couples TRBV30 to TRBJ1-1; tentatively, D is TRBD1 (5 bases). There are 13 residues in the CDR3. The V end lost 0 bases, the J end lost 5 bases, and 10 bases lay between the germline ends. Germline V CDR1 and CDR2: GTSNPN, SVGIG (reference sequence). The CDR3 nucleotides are TGTGCCTGGAGTGTTGGGGGGTGGACTGAAGCTTTCTTT. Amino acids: CAWSVGGWTEAFF. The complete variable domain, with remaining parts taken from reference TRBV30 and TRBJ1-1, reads SQTIHQWPATLVQPVGSPLSLECTVEGTSNPNLYWYRQAAGRGLQLLFYSVGIGQISSEVPQNLSASRPQDRQFILSSKKLLLSDSGFYLCAWSVGGWTEAFFGQGTRLTVV.

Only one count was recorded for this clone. The CDR3 loop reads CASSENLLGGAYGYTF. The CDR3 nucleotides are TGTGCCAGCAGTGAGAACTTATTAGGAGGCGCCTATGGCTACACCTTC. The chain recombines TRBV6-1 with TRBJ1-2; D call uncertain. This CDR3 contains 16 residues. Between the trimmed V and J ends, which lost 3 bases and 4 bases, there was a span of 18 bases. Germline V gene sequence: CDR1 MNHNS, CDR2 SASEGT.

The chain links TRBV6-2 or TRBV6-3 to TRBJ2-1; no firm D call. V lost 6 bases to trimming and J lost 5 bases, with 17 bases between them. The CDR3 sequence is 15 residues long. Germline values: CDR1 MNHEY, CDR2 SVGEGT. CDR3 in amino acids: CASSPTSLHDNEQFF. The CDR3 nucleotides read TGTGCCAGCAGCCCTACTTCTCTCCATGACAATGAGCAGTTCTTC.

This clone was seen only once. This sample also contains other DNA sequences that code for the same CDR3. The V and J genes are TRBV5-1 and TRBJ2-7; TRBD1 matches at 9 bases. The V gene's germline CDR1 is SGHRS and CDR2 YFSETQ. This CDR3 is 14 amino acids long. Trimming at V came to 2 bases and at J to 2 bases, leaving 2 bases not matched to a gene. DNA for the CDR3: TGCGCCAGCAGCTTAGGGGACAGGGCCTACGAGCAGTACTTC. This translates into CASSLGDRAYEQYF.

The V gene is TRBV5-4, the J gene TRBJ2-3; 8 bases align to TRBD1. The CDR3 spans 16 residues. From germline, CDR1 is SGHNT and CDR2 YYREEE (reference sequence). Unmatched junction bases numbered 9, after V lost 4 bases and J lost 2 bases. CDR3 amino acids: CASSSGGQAVTDTQYF. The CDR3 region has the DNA TGTGCCAGCAGCAGTGGGGGACAGGCCGTCACAGATACGCAGTATTTT. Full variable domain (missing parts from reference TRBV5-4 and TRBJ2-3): ETGVTQSPTHLIKTRGQQVTLRCSSQSGHNTVSWYQQALGQGPQFIFQYYREEENGRGNFPPRFSGLQFPNYSSELNVNALELDDSALYLCASSSGGQAVTDTQYFGPGTRLTVL.